These 8 T cell receptor delta chains were sequenced from one sample in a study of Vδ1+ human thymocytes. Study-level results: Highly polyclonal TRG and TRD repertoires with Gaussian CDR3 length distributions appeared in thymus.

Extracted RNA was reverse transcribed into cDNA. Multiplex PCR used pooled V-gene forward primers and a constant-region reverse primer to amplify CDR3s. TCRdb reanalysed the multiplex PCR reads with CATT. The table has 80,000 or so delta-chain clones, 30% to 45% seen once. Antigens of these TCRs are unknown. The sample comprised Vdelta1+ gamma-delta thymocytes from the thymus. Noted subset: FACS-sorted CD3+ TCRalphabeta- TCRVdelta1+ TCRVdelta2- thymocytes. The receptors were sampled from a boy younger than two who had congenital heart surgery.

This clone was seen more than once but under ten times. J is TRDJ1 and V is TRDV1; 9 positions agree with TRDD3. The CDR3 is 21 residues long. CDR1 TSWWSYY and CDR2 QGS come from the germline V gene. The junction had 18 bases not matched to a gene; V was cut back by 1 base and J by 0 bases. Written as DNA, the CDR3 is TGTGCTCTTGGGGAACCTCGAAAGGTTCTGGGGGGATACAGGAACACCGATAAACTCATCTTT. Amino acid sequence: CALGEPRKVLGGYRNTDKLIF.

This clone was counted only a few times. V is TRDV1 and J is TRDJ1; tentative D call: TRDD3 (6 bases). Trimming left V 5 bases short and J 3 bases short, with 34 bases between. CDR3 size: 21 residues. Germline CDR1 is TSWWSYY and CDR2 is QGS. This chain's CDR3 is CALGFPAFLLTTGTNADKLIF. CDR3 in DNA: TGTGCTCTTGGGTTCCCAGCCTTCTTACTCACGACTGGGACGAACGCCGATAAACTCATCTTT.

The chain has TRDV2 and TRDJ1, with D possibly being TRDD3 (6 bases). Between the trimmed V and J ends, which lost 0 bases and 0 bases, there was a span of 10 bases. The CDR3 spans 15 residues. The V gene's germline CDR1 is GEAIGNYY and CDR2 EKD. CDR3 nucleotides: TGTGCCTGTGACACCCGGGGGACGTACACCGATAAACTCATCTTT. Amino acids: CACDTRGTYTDKLIF.

The rearrangement links TRDV1 to TRDJ1; 7 bases agree with TRDD2. From germline, CDR1 is TSWWSYY and CDR2 QGS. The CDR3 extends over 16 amino acids. Trimming removed 4 bases from V and 1 base from J; junction bases left unmatched: 9. The CDR3 spells CALGVHIPTSTDKLIF. In nucleotides, the CDR3 is TGTGCTCTTGGGGTCCATATTCCTACGTCCACCGATAAACTCATCTTT.

Comments on this clone: It may be a read error: a sequence one base away is much more abundant. This chain uses TRDV2 with TRDJ1; 8 positions agree with TRDD3. Losses at the gene ends were 5 bases for V and 3 bases for J; bases not matched to a gene: 19. CDR3 length: 18 amino acids. Germline assignment: CDR1 GEAIGNYY and CDR2 EKD. CDR3 loop: CACATSLLGGRIADKLIF. CDR3 sequence (DNA): TGTGCCTGTGCCACTTCCCTACTGGGGGGTCGGATCGCCGATAAACTCATCTTT.

The genes are TRDV1 and TRDJ1; D may be TRDD3 (6 bases). Germline V gene data show CDR1 as TSWWSYY and CDR2 as QGS. With 4 bases removed from V and 1 base from J, the gap between germline ends came to 31 bases. This CDR3 is built from 21 residues. The CDR3 DNA follows: TGTGCTCTTGGGGCCGGAAAAGGGGATTTAGTCTTGGCCCCACGCACCGATAAACTCATCTTT. This translates into CALGAGKGDLVLAPRTDKLIF.

The chain is built from TRDV1 and TRDJ1; D possibly corresponds to TRDD2 (5 bases). V was trimmed by 1 base and J by 0 bases, leaving 21 bases between them. Germline CDR1 TSWWSYY, CDR2 QGS. The CDR3 has 19 amino acids. The CDR3 loop is CALGERLGLLDRYTDKLIF. DNA of the CDR3: TGTGCTCTTGGGGAACGTCTTGGCCTACTCGATAGGTACACCGATAAACTCATCTTT.

This clone has just a few counts. V gene TRDV2 combines with J gene TRDJ3; D unclear. Germline V gene sequence: CDR1 GEAIGNYY, CDR2 EKD. There are 18 residues in the CDR3. The V end was cut by 0 bases, the J end by 0 bases, with 11 bases between. CDR3 protein: CACDTFTRSSWDTRQMFF. DNA of the CDR3: TGTGCCTGTGACACCTTTACCCGAAGCTCCTGGGACACCCGACAGATGTTTTTC.